What follows is one T cell receptor (beta chain) and its context. Its antigen is unidentified. Germline-derived CDR1 and CDR2 are SGHNT and YYREEE (reference sequence). The CDR3 extends over 14 amino acids. V lost 4 bases and J 0 bases, leaving 7 bases between the germline ends. The source of the sample is a study of T cell responses to AZD1222 COVID-19 vaccine. Produced via immunoSEQ multiplex PCR; TCRdb's table is partial and in-frame only. The repertoire consists of 170,000 or so clones, with 87% occurring once and the leading ten covering 2.5% to 3%. Study-wide results and limits: Reportedly, nearly half of unique spike TCRs recognized epitopes outside B.1.351/B.1.1.7 mutations. It was only 6 or 7 AZD1222 recipients who were seropositive at baseline.

The chain has TRBV5-4 and TRBJ1-4; D call uncertain. The source of this sequence is an adult in good health. The sequencing here drew on peripheral blood, taken on day 0 of AZD1222 vaccination. This CDR3 reads CASSPAPTNEKLFF. The CDR3 DNA reads as TGTGCCAGCAGCCCCGCCCCAACTAATGAAAAACTGTTTTTT.